This TCR beta chain was captured by sequencing in a study of vaccination effects on CD4 cells after COVID-19. As for this clone: The antigen is not known.

With the ViraFEST assay, the study expanded antigen-specific CD4+ T cells using viral peptide pools, then sequenced them. Researchers isolated CD4+ T cells once around 11 days of culture had elapsed. Vaccinees lacked prior SARS-CoV-2 infection and tested negative for nucleocapsid antibodies. The ends were cut back, 4 bases at V and 5 bases at J, with 14 bases in the middle. CDR1 is SGHRS, CDR2 YFSETQ, per germline. The CDR3 length is 14 residues. Libraries were prepared by immunoSEQ multiplex PCR; TCRdb keeps only in-frame clonotypes and omits some of them. This sample has tens of thousands of clones, with around three quarters found just once.

The sequenced sample was CD4+ T cells from PBMCs cultured with HCoV-NL63 spike peptides, obtained before COVID-19 vaccination. The TCR originated in a human donor who received a COVID-19 vaccine. The chain uses TRBV5-1 and TRBJ2-3, with D maybe TRBD2 (5 bases). The DNA of the CDR3 is TGCGCCAGCAGCCTGGAAGGCGGGCAAGATACGCAGTATTTT. As protein: CASSLEGGQDTQYF.